This T cell receptor (beta chain) was profiled in a study of identical twins (dated by TCRdb to about 2016). In the study overall: TCR alpha and beta repertoires from monozygotic twins, unrelated adults of various ages and cord blood were deep-sequenced to test whether fetal clonotypes persist. To rule out contamination, replicate twin experiments were performed at different times with different library preparation protocols.

About this clonotype itself: This clone's antigen is unknown. No base-level quality is on record; no much larger clone is a single base apart.

The library was made by 5' RACE. Sequencer: Illumina HiSeq 2000. Template switching added a universal primer binding site, and the final cDNA carried a unique molecular identifier that allowed TCR cDNA molecules to be counted accurately. First-strand cDNA for TCR alpha and beta chains was synthesized from specific primers in the conserved constant-segment region. Each cDNA library was double barcoded, with a SMART-Mk sample barcode plus Illumina barcodes, to control for contamination. TruSeq adapter sequences and Illumina sample barcodes were added in two successive PCR steps. TCR alpha and beta cDNA libraries were sequenced on the Illumina HiSeq platform with custom primers. Regarding the original processing steps: MiGEC processed the raw reads to extract unique molecular identifiers, while MiXCR was used to determine the CDR3 positions. Recombination models were inferred per individual with the repgenHMM and IGoR tools using an EM algorithm. The tcR package in R was used for shared clonotype analysis, with sharing normalized by the product of cloneset sizes. To study raw recombination without the effects of thymic and clonal selection, out-of-frame nonproductive sequences were analyzed. The public reads were run again by TCRdb, first through fastp at Q25 and then through MiXCR, and only productive beta chains were kept. Each record represents a unique CDR3 protein, reported with the most common genes and DNA among its rows. The V and J calls here are based on TCRdb, not the publication. The sample table lists a few hundred thousand distinct CDR3 sequences, roughly 13% of them with a count of one. The top ten hold under 4.5% of the sample.

The germline V gene yields SGHTA for CDR1 and FQGNSA for CDR2. There are 14 amino acids in the CDR3, from cysteine to phenylalanine inclusive. Only the CDR3 DNA is retained, 42 bases long and in frame from the first base. V is cut by 7 bases and J by 3 bases, and the space between the germline ends is 16 bases. The full study reports these points: Out-of-frame TCR alpha sharing in monozygotic twins was systematically underestimated by recombination models, whereas sharing between unrelated individuals was in agreement with the recombination models. Invariant T cells such as MAIT and iNKT could partly confound zero-insertion analyses, though diverse VJ usage argued against this for most clonotypes. Abundant cord blood beta clonotypes carried fewer insertions; young adult naive repertoires showed a weaker similar trend, while memory repertoires showed none. A weaker excess of twin sharing was found in beta out-of-frame sequences because the signal-to-noise ratio was lowered by fewer shared sequences. Because the same donors could not be followed over many years, conclusions were based on cross-sectional statistical analysis. Compared with coincidental sharing between unrelated individuals, an excess of low generation-probability sequences was observed among out-of-frame TCR alpha sequences shared between twins.

Every donor in the study was a healthy Caucasian. The twin cohort comprised three pairs of female monozygotic twins, all aged roughly 18 to 30 years. Miltenyi CD45RO+ enrichment and human naive T-cell isolation kits were used to isolate memory (CD45RO+) and naive T cells from PBMC. These data were likewise used in another study, on yellow fever vaccine responses in identical twins. Taken from the second paper: According to the authors, in identical twins the way T cells responded to vaccination appeared partly convergent and partly personalized. The study precisely tracked vaccine-responding T cell clones in identical twins.

The sequencing sample was made of memory (CD45RO+) T cells sorted from blood. The cell subset or site label of this sample denotes: CD45RO+ enriched T cells. Recombination joined TRBV7-2 with TRBJ2-7, with the D assignment possibly TRBD1 or TRBD2, given 6 matching bases for each. The clonotype originates from a woman aged 18-30 years in good health. CDR3 loop: CASTIGGGSYEQYF. The DNA sequence is TGTGCCAGCACCATTGGAGGGGGGAGCTACGAGCAGTACTTC.